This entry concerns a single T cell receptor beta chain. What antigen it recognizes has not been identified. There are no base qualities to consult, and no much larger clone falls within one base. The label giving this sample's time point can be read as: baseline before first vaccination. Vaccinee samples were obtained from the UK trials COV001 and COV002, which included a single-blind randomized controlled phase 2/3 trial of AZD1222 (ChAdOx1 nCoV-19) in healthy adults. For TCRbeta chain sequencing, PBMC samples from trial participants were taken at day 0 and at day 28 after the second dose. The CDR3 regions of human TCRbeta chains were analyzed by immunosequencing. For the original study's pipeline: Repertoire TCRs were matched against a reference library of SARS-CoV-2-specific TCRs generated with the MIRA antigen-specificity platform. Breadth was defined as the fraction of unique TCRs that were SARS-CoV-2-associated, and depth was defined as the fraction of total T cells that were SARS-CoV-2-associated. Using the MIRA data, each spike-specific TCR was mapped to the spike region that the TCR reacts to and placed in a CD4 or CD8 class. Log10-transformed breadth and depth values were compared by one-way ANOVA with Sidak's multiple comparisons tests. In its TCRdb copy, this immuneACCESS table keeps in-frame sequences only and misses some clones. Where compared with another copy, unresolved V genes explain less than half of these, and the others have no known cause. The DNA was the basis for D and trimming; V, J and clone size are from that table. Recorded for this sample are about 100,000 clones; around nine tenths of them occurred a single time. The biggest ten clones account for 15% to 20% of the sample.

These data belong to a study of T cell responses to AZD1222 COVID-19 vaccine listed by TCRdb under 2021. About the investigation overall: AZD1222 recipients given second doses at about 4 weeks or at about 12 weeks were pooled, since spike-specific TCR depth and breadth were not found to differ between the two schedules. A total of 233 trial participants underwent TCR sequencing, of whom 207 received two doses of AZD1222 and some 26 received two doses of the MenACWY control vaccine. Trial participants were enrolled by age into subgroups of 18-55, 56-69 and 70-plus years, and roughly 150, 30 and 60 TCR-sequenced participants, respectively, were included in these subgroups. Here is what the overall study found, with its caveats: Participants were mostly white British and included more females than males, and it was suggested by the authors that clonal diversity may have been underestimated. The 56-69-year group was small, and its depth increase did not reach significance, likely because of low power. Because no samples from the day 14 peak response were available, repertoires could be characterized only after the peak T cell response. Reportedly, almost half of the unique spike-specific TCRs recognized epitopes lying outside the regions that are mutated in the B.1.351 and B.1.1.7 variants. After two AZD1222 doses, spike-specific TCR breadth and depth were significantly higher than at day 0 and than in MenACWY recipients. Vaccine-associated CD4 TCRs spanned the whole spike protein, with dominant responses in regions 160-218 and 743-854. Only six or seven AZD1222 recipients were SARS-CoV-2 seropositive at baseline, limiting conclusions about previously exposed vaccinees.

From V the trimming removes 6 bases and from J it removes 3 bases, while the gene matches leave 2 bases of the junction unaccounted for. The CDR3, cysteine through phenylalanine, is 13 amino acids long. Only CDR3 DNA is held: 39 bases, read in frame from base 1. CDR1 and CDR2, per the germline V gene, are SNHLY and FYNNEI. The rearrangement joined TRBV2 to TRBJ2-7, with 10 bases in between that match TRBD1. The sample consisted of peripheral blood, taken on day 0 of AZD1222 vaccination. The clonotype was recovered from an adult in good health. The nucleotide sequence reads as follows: TGTGCCAGCAGGGGGACAGGGGTCTACGAGCAGTACTTC. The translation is CASRGTGVYEQYF.